The entry that follows covers one TCR beta chain sequence. Its antigen is unknown. This may be a read error, as it is one base from a much larger clone. These data originate in a study of prognosis after radiotherapy for stage I lung cancer. At the level of the study: Distant metastases showed up in a few patients after radiotherapy, at a median of approximately seven months, while about 15 showed no significant progression.

By two-round multiplex PCR, the TCR beta CDR3 was amplified from genomic DNA. First-round PCR amplification was performed with primers specific to each TRBV and TRBJ gene. TCRdb passed the multiplex PCR reads through MiXCR, listing each CDR3 protein once. This table has around 26,000 distinct CDR3 sequences, about 40% appearing once. Whole-study findings and limits: Any tumor specificity that the expanded TCR clones may have had was not determined. Diminished Shannon entropy following stereotactic body radiation therapy characterized patients who developed distant metastases.

Blood, about 5.5 milliliters, was collected at each of two time points. The germline V and J ends were trimmed by 2 bases and 6 bases, with 11 bases remaining between them. This CDR3 is 13 amino acids long. In germline, CDR1 is LGHDT, CDR2 YNNKEL (reference sequence). This clonotype originated in a donor at least 50 years old with non-small cell lung cancer. This specimen was PBMCs, taken before or after stereotactic body radiation therapy (not recorded which). This rearrangement joins TRBV3-1 to TRBJ2-7; D unresolved. The DNA for the CDR3 is TGTGCCAGCAGCCAATTTCAGGTCGGCGAGCAGTACTTC. It is translated as CASSQFQVGEQYF.